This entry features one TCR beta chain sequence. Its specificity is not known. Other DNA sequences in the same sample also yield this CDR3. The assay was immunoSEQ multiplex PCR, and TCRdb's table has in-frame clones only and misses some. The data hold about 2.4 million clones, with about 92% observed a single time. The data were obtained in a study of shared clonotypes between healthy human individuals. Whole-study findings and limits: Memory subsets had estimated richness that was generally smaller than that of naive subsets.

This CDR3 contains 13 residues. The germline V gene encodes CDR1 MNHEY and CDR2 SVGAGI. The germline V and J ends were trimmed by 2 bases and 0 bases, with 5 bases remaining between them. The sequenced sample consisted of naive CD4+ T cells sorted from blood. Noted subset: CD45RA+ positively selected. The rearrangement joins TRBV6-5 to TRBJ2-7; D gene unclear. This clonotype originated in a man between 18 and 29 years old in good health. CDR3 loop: CASSYRNSYEQYF. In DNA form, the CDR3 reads TGTGCCAGCAGTTACCGGAACTCCTACGAGCAGTACTTC.